These 10 T cell receptor beta chains share one sample of origin, sequenced in a study of blood T cell repertoires in COVID-19. Sequenced by immunoSEQ multiplex PCR; TCRdb stores in-frame clones only, minus some. Here the sample spans approximately 26,000 clones, 90% being singletons. The sequenced sample consisted of peripheral blood. The receptors come from a woman between 55 and 75 years old with active COVID-19.

The rearrangement uses TRBV5-1 and TRBJ1-2; TRBD1 aligns across 10 bases. Trimming at V came to 1 base and at J to 3 bases, leaving 3 bases not matched to a gene. This CDR3 comprises 15 residues. The V gene's germline CDR1 is SGHRS and CDR2 YFSETQ. CDR3 DNA: TGCGCCAGCAGCTTGCTGACAGGGGGCGACTATGGCTACACCTTC. Amino acids: CASSLLTGGDYGYTF.

This chain's CDR3 is CASSLDTQETQYF. CDR3 DNA: TGTGCCAGCAGCTTGGACACCCAAGAGACCCAGTACTTC. The chain employs TRBV5-4 and TRBJ2-5; D call uncertain. In germline, CDR1 is SGHNT, CDR2 YYREEE (reference sequence). The CDR3 is 13 residues long. With 0 bases removed from V and 1 base from J, the gap between germline ends came to 4 bases.

The table lists this clone with a few counts. The chain combines TRBV19 with TRBJ2-7, with 11 bases aligning to TRBD2. Germline values: CDR1 LNHDA, CDR2 SQIVND (reference sequence). The length of the CDR3 is 14 residues. V was pared by 10 bases and J by 1 base, with 6 bases of the junction left unmatched. CDR3 residues: CATTTSGVSYEQYF. In DNA form, the CDR3 reads TGTGCCACCACGACTAGCGGGGTGTCCTACGAGCAGTACTTC.

The V gene is TRBV30, the J gene TRBJ2-3; D possibly corresponds to TRBD1 (5 bases). Germline V lookup: CDR1 GTSNPN, CDR2 SVGIG (reference sequence). V was shortened by 2 bases and J by 1 base, with 7 bases between the two germline ends. This CDR3 contains 13 residues. The CDR3 DNA is TGTGCCTGGAGTACAGGAGGCACAGATACGCAGTATTTT. Translated: CAWSTGGTDTQYF.

The rearrangement joins TRBV27 to TRBJ2-3; 7 nucleotides align to TRBD1. Losses at the gene ends were 5 bases for V and 0 bases for J; bases not matched to a gene: 5. The CDR3 sequence is 15 residues long. Per germline, CDR1 MNHEY and CDR2 SMNVEV (reference sequence). The CDR3 region is CASSVGTVSTDTQYF. The CDR3 bases are TGTGCCAGCAGTGTCGGGACAGTGAGCACAGATACGCAGTATTTT.

This chain joins TRBV29-1 and TRBJ2-1, with 8 bases lining up with TRBD2. V was pared by 6 bases and J by 8 bases, with 12 bases of the junction left unmatched. This CDR3 contains 14 residues. Germline values: CDR1 SQVTM, CDR2 ANQGSEA. In DNA, the CDR3 is TGCAGCGTGGGGGCGGGACTAGTTTACGATGAGCAGTTCTTC. It is translated as CSVGAGLVYDEQFF.

This chain links TRBV2 with TRBJ2-2, with a weak D call TRBD2 (6 bases). The germline CDR1 and CDR2 sequences are SNHLY and FYNNEI. This CDR3 region has 13 residues. The V gene lost 3 bases and the J gene lost 6 bases, with 8 bases spanning the gap. CDR3 in amino acids: CASSEGGAGELFF. In DNA, the CDR3 is TGTGCCAGCAGTGAGGGAGGTGCCGGGGAGCTGTTTTTT.

The V and J genes are TRBV6-2 or TRBV6-3 and TRBJ2-3, with D hard to call. V dropped 2 bases and J dropped 0 bases, with 12 bases sitting between them. CDR1 is MNHEY and CDR2 is SVGEGT in the germline V gene. CDR3 length: 16 amino acids. The CDR3 DNA sequence: TGTGCCAGCAGTTACGTAGAGAGCATTAGCACAGATACGCAGTATTTT. Its protein is CASSYVESISTDTQYF.

The CDR3 protein is CASGAGGTGEKLFF. The CDR3 DNA sequence: TGTGCCAGCGGGGCGGGAGGGACAGGAGAAAAACTGTTTTTT. This rearrangement joins TRBV25-1 to TRBJ1-4; 8 bases map to TRBD1. CDR3 length equals 14 residues. V was pared by 8 bases and J by 8 bases, with 10 bases of the junction left unmatched. The germline V gene encodes CDR1 MGHDK and CDR2 SYGVNS. The variable domain in full, with the rest retrieved from reference TRBV25-1 and TRBJ1-4, is EADIYQTPRYLVIGTGKKITLECSQTMGHDKMYWYQQDPGMELHLIHYSYGVNSTEKGDLSSESTVSRIRTEHFPLTLESARPSHTSQYLCASGAGGTGEKLFFGSGTQLSVL.

This clone showed up just once. The chain carries TRBV30 and TRBJ1-2; possibly TRBD1 for D (5 bases). CDR3 length: 13 residues. Per germline, CDR1 GTSNPN and CDR2 SVGIG (reference sequence). Trimming removed 2 bases at V and 0 bases at J, with 7 bases between. This chain's CDR3 is CAWSLGPNYGYTF. CDR3 nucleotides: TGTGCCTGGAGTCTGGGGCCTAACTATGGCTACACCTTC.